Sequencing of this T cell receptor beta chain was carried out in a study of T cell clonotyping in hematopoietic cell transplantation. Germline V lookup: CDR1 WSHSY, CDR2 SAAADI. The J segment lost 4 bases and the V segment lost 6 bases, leaving 3 bases of the junction unmatched. CDR3 length equals 13 residues. Points from the study as a whole: Without cell sorting, CD4 versus CD8 contributions remain unresolved. Graft donor and pretransplant recipient Inverse Simpson Index values predicted broader posttransplant TCR diversity. Recipient TCR diversity dropped after transplant; expanded clonotypes rose from day 30 to 180. Few recipient clonotypes overlapped donors; over 97% were de novo at given depth.

As regards this clone: The antigen remains unidentified.

Using immunoSEQ multiplex PCR, the repertoire was profiled, and TCRdb retains in-frame clones only, with some absent. The sample records 5,500 to 7,500 clones, more than 90% being singletons. Here the sequenced sample was PBMCs, taken 30 days after allogeneic stem cell transplant. This sequence originates from a male patient aged 40 to 50 who had an allogeneic stem cell transplant from a related donor, so the T cells may come from the graft donor. Some clones in this sample may be carry-over from other donors' samples. V and J are TRBV10-2 and TRBJ1-3; 7 bases map to TRBD1. CDR3 in amino acids: CASSWDSGNTIYF. The CDR3 coding sequence is TGCGCCAGCAGCTGGGACAGCGGAAACACCATATATTTT.